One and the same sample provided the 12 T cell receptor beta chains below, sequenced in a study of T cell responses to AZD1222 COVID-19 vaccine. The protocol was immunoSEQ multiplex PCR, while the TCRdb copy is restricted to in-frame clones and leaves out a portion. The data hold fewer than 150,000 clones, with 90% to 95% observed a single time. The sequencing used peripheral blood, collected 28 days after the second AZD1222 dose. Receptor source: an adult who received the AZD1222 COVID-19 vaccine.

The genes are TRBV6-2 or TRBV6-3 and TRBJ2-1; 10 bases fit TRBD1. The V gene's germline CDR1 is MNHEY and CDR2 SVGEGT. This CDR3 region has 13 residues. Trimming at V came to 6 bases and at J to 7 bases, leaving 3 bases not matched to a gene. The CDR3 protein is CASSRTGGNEQFF. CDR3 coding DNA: TGTGCCAGCAGCCGGACAGGGGGGAATGAGCAGTTCTTC.

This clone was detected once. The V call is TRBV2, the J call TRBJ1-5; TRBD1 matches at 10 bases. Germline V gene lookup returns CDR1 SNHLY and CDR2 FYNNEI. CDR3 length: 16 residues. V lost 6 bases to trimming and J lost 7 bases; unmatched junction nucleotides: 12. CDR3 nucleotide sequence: TGTGCCAGCAGGGCCCGTCCGGGACAGGGGCGCCAGCCCCAGCATTTT. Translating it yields CASRARPGQGRQPQHF.

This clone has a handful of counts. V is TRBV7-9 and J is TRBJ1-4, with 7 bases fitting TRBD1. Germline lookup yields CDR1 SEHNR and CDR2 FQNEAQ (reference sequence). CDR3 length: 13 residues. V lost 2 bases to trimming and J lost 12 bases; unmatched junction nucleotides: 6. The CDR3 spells CASSLQTGMQLFF. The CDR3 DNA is TGTGCCAGCAGCTTACAGACAGGGATGCAACTGTTTTTT.

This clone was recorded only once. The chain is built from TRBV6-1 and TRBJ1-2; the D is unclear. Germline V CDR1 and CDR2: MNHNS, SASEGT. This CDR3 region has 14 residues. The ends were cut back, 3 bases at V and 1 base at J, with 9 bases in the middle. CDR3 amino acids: CASSDPGINYGYTF. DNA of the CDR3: TGTGCCAGCAGTGACCCCGGCATTAACTATGGCTACACCTTC.

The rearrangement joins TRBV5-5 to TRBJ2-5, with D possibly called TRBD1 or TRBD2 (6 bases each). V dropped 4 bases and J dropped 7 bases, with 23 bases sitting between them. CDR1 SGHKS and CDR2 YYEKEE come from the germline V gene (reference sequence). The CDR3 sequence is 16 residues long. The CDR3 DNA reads TGTGCCAGCAGCCCCACCCGTGGGGGGCCGACCGTGACCCAGTACTTC. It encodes CASSPTRGGPTVTQYF.

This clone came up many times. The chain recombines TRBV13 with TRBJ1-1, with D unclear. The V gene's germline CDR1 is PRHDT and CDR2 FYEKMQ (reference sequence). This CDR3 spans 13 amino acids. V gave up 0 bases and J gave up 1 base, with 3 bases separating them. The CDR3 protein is CASSLGENTEAFF. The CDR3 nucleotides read TGTGCCAGCAGCTTAGGGGAGAACACTGAAGCTTTCTTT.

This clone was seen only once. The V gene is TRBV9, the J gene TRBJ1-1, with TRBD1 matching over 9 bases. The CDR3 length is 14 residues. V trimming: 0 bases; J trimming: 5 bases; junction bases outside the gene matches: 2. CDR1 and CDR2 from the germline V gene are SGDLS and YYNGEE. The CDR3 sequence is CASSVEGTGTEAFF. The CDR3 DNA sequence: TGTGCCAGCAGCGTAGAAGGGACAGGGACTGAAGCTTTCTTT.

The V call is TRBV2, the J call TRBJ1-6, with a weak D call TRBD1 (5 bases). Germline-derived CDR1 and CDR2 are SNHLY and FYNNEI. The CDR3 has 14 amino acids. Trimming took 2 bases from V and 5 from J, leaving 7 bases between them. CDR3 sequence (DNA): TGTGCCAGCAGTGAACAGGGAAATAATTCACCCCTCCACTTT. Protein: CASSEQGNNSPLHF.

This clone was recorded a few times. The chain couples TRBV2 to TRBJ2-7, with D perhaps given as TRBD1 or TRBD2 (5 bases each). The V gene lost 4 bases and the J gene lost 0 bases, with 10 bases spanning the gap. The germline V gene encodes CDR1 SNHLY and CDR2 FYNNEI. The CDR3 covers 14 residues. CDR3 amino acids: CASSGEGSSYEQYF. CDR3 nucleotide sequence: TGTGCCAGCAGTGGCGAGGGGTCCTCCTACGAGCAGTACTTC.

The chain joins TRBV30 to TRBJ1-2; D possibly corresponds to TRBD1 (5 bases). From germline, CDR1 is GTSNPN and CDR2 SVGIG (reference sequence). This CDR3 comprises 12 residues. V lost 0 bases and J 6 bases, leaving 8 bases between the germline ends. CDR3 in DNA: TGTGCCTGGAGTGTTGGGGGGAATGGCTACACCTTC. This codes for CAWSVGGNGYTF.

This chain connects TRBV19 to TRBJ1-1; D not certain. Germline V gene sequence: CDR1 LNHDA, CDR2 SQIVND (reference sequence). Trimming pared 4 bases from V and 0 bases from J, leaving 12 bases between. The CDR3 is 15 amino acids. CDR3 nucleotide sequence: TGTGCCAGTAGTACCGAGAAAAGGGTGAACACTGAAGCTTTCTTT. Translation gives CASSTEKRVNTEAFF.

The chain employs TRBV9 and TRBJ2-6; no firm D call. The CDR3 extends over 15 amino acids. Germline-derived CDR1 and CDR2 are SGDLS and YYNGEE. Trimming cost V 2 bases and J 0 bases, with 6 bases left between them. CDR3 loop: CASSVRPSGANVLTF. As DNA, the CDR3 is TGTGCCAGCAGCGTTCGCCCCTCTGGGGCCAACGTCCTGACTTTC.